The present T cell receptor beta chain was sequenced within a study of CD8+ T cells in alopecia areata. This clone was counted a few times. TCR sequencing used cDNA made by reverse transcription of extracted RNA. Clones were read by immunoSEQ multiplex PCR, and TCRdb kept only the in-frame ones, dropping some. The repertoire has under 300,000 clones, 65% to 70% of them found once; the top ten carry about 1.3%. The CDR3 sequence is 14 residues long. V was clipped by 0 bases and J by 4 bases, with 11 bases between them. Germline V CDR1 and CDR2: SQVTM, ANQGSEA. The sample consisted of CD4+ T cells sorted from blood, taken at week 0. The V gene is TRBV29-1, the J gene TRBJ2-3, with unresolved D. This TCR was recovered from a human donor with alopecia areata. CDR3 sequence: CSVEESGHPDTQYF. As DNA, the CDR3 is TGCAGCGTTGAAGAGTCGGGTCACCCAGATACGCAGTATTTT.